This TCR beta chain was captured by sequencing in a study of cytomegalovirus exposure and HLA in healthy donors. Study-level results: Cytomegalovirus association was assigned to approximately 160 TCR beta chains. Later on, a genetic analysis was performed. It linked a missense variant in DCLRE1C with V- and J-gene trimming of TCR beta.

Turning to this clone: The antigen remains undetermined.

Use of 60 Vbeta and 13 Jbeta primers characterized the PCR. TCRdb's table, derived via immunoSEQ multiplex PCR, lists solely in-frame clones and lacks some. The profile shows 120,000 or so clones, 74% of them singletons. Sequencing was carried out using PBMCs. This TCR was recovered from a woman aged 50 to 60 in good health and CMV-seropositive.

The chain's CDR3 is CASSQGSGTGPYF. The CDR3, as DNA: TGTGCCAGCAGCCAAGGATCTGGGACAGGGCCCTATTTT. The chain links TRBV14 to TRBJ2-3, with TRBD1 matching 9 bases. The CDR3 runs to 13 residues. Trimming at V came to 1 base and at J to 15 bases, leaving 8 bases not matched to a gene. Germline CDR1 and CDR2: SGHDN and FVKESK.